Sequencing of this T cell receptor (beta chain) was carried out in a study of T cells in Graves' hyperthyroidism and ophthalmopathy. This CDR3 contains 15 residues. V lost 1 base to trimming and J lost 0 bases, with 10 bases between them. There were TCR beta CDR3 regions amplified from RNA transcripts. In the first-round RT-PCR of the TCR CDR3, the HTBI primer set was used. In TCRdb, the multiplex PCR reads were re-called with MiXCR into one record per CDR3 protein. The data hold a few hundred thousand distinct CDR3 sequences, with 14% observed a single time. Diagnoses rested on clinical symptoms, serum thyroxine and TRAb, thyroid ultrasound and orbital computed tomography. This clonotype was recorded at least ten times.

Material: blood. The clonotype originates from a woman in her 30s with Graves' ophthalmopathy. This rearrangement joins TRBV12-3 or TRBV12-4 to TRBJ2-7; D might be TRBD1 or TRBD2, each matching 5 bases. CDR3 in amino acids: CASSLGGASSYEQYF. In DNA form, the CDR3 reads TGTGCCAGCAGTTTAGGAGGGGCAAGCTCCTACGAGCAGTACTTC.